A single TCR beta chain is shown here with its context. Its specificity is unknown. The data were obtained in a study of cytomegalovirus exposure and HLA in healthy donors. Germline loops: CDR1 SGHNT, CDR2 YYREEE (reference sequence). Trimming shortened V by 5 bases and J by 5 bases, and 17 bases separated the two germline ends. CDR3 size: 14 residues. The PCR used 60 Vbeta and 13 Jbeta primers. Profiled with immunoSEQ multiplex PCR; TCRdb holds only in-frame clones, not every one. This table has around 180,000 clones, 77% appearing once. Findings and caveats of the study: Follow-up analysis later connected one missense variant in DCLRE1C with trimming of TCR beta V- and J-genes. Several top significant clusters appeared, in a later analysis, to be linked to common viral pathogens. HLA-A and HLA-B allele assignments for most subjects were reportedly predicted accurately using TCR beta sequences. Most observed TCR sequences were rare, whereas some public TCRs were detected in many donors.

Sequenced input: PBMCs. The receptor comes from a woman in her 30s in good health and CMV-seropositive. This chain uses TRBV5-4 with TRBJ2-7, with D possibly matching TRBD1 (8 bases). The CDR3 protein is CASRQRDRFDEQYF. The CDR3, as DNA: TGTGCCAGCAGGCAGCGGGACAGGTTCGACGAGCAGTACTTC.